This T cell receptor (beta chain) stems from a study of T cells in Graves' hyperthyroidism and ophthalmopathy. Ophthalmopathy cases scored 3 or more on the Clinical Activity Score and 4 or more on NOSPECS grade, with duration below 3 months. Researchers barred patients who had uncontrolled infection, other autoimmune disease, pregnancy or lactation. Study-wide points: Using 13 V-J features, a model discriminated ophthalmopathy from stable hyperthyroidism.

Germline lookup yields CDR1 DFQATT and CDR2 SNEGSKA (reference sequence). V trimming: 6 bases; J trimming: 4 bases; junction bases outside the gene matches: 10. The CDR3 totals 14 residues. Amplification of TCR beta CDR3 regions used RNA as the template. The HTBI primer set drove a first-round RT-PCR of the TCR CDR3. One entry per CDR3 protein, called by TCRdb with MiXCR from the multiplex PCR reads. The sample includes hundreds of thousands of distinct CDR3 sequences, around 20% of them seen just once. This clonotype was recorded many times. Its target is unknown. This receptor was obtained from a man between 35 and 55 years old with Graves' ophthalmopathy. The gene calls are TRBV20-1 and TRBJ2-7, with 9 positions matching TRBD2. Sequencing was done on a sample of blood. CDR3 residues: CSAGGREGRYEQYF. The CDR3 DNA reads as TGCAGTGCCGGGGGGCGGGAGGGCCGTTACGAGCAGTACTTC.